These T cell receptor beta chains were read from a single sample in a study of early T cells in non-severe SARS-CoV-2 infection. TCRdb ran MiXCR on the 5' RACE reads and lists one entry per CDR3 protein. The sample records about 26,000 distinct CDR3 sequences, around 4% being singletons. The material sequenced was whole blood. The receptors derive from an adult who was a healthcare worker with PCR-confirmed SARS-CoV-2 infection or an uninfected control (not recorded which). CDR3s include the opening cysteine and the closing phenylalanine or tryptophan. D genes are given only for firm matches. Some rows have no size entry. The others give once, few or many, or a class for an expanded clone.

abundance,j_gene,d_gene,v_gene,CDR3nt,CDR3aa
-,TRBJ2-4,-,TRBV28,TGTGCCAGCAGTTTCGGGGCCGCAGCCAAAAACATTCAGTACTTC,CASSFGAAAKNIQYF
many,TRBJ1-6,-,TRBV6-1,TGTGCCAGCAGTGAACTTGGGGGAAACTCCTATAATTCACCCCTCCACTTT,CASSELGGNSYNSPLHF
-,TRBJ1-1,-,TRBV20-1,TGCAGTGCTAGAGATGGCACCGGGGTAACTGAAGCTTTCTTT,CSARDGTGVTEAFF
many,TRBJ1-6,-,TRBV11-2,TGTGCCAGCAGCTTAAACCGGGTTCAACCCCTCCACTTT,CASSLNRVQPLHF
many,TRBJ2-3,-,TRBV7-9,TGTGCCAGCAGCCCCCCCGGGAGTGGAACAGATACGCAGTATTTT,CASSPPGSGTDTQYF
many,TRBJ2-2,-,TRBV6-5,TGTGCCAGCAGGGAGTTCCGCACCGGGGAGCTGTTTTTT,CASREFRTGELFF
many,TRBJ2-7,TRBD1,TRBV15,TGTGCCACCAGCAGATCTTCAACAGGGGAGCTCTCTTACGAGCAGTACTTC,CATSRSSTGELSYEQYF
-,TRBJ2-7,TRBD1,TRBV2,TGTGCCAGCATCCCGGGACAGTCCTACGAGCAGTACTTC,CASIPGQSYEQYF
many,TRBJ1-2,TRBD1,TRBV12-3/TRBV12-4,TGTGCCAGCAGCAGGGGGCGCGGAGATGGCTACACCTTC,CASSRGRGDGYTF
few,TRBJ2-2,-,TRBV6-6,TGTGCCAGCATTCGGACGGCAAACACCGGGGAGCTGTTTTTT,CASIRTANTGELFF
medium-sized,TRBJ1-2,TRBD1,TRBV20-1,TGCAGTGCTAGAGGACAGGGCACTAACTATGGCTACACCTTC,CSARGQGTNYGYTF
-,TRBJ2-2,TRBD1,TRBV9,TGTGCCAGCAGCGTGACAGGGAGGAACACCGGGGAGCTGTTTTTT,CASSVTGRNTGELFF
many,TRBJ2-1,-,TRBV7-9,TGTGCCAGCACTGTGGTTGGGGACCTAAATGAGCAGTTCTTC,CASTVVGDLNEQFF
many,TRBJ2-1,TRBD2,TRBV6-1,TGTGCCAGCAGTCCCGGGGGACTAGCGCCTAGCTCCTACAATGAGCAGTTCTTC,CASSPGGLAPSSYNEQFF
-,TRBJ2-1,-,TRBV7-6,TGTGCCAGCAGCTTAGGGCAGCAGTCGAATGAGCAGTTCTTC,CASSLGQQSNEQFF
few,TRBJ2-3,-,TRBV20-1,TGCAGTGCTAGGGTGGCGACTACAGATACGCAGTATTTT,CSARVATTDTQYF
-,TRBJ1-4,TRBD1,TRBV28,TGTGCCAGCAGCCAGGGGCTAGGGGGCGGTGAAAAACTGTTTTTT,CASSQGLGGGEKLFF
many,TRBJ1-6,-,TRBV12-3/TRBV12-4,TGTGCCAGCAGGGTGGGACGTCGCCGGGATTCACCCCTCCACTTT,CASRVGRRRDSPLHF
few,TRBJ2-3,-,TRBV12-3/TRBV12-4,-,CASSFGTGTLF
-,TRBJ2-3,-,TRBV6-2/TRBV6-3,TGTGCCAGCAGGGAGGGGACACTAGGACAAGATACGCAGTATTTT,CASREGTLGQDTQYF
few,TRBJ2-5,-,TRBV2,TGTGCCAGCAGGAACCTAGGGACCCAGTACTTC,CASRNLGTQYF
few,TRBJ1-3,-,TRBV30,TGTGCCGCGACGGGGGTCCCTGAAAACACCATATATTTT,CAATGVPENTIYF